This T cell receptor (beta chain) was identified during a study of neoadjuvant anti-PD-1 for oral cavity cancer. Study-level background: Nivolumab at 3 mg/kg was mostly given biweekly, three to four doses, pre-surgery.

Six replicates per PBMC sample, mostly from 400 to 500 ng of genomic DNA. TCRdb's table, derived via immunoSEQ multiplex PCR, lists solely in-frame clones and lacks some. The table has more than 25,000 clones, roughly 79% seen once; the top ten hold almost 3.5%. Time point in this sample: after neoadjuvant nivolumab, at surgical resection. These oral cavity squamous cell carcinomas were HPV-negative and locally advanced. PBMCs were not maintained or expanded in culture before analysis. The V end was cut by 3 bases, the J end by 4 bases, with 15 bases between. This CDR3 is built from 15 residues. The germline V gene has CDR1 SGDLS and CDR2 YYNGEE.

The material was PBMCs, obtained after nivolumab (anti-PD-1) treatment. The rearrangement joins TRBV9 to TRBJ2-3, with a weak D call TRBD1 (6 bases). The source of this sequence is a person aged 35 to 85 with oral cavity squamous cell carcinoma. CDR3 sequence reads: CASSASGQSADTQYF. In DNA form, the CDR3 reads TGTGCCAGCAGCGCATCGGGACAAAGCGCAGATACGCAGTATTTT.